Listed below are T cell receptor beta chains from one sample, sequenced in a study of CD8 T cells in Susac syndrome. TCRdb used MiXCR to reprocess the immunoSEQ multiplex PCR reads, holding one entry per CDR3 protein. This sample has tens of thousands of distinct CDR3 sequences, with around 96% found just once. What was sequenced was CD4+ T cells from PBMCs. These receptor sequences come from a human donor with multiple sclerosis. Each CDR3 is given without its conserved first and last residue. D genes are given only for firm matches.

.	TRBV7-8	TRBJ1-6	ASSPPYLEGHSPLH
.	TRBV20-1	TRBJ2-5	SASTGGEETQY
TRBD2	TRBV11-3	TRBJ2-1	ASSPGLAGYNEQF
.	TRBV6-5	TRBJ1-1	ASTTRADKNTEAF
.	TRBV3-1	TRBJ2-5	ASSQAPSETQY
TRBD2	TRBV7-9	TRBJ2-5	ASSFGQGGPWETQY
.	TRBV28	TRBJ1-2	ASSLVGQDGIKGRGYT
.	TRBV3-1	TRBJ1-4	ASSQASGKLF
.	TRBV7-9	TRBJ2-5	ASTRGEGETQY
.	TRBV9	TRBJ2-3	ASSVVTDTQY
.	TRBV20-1	TRBJ2-2	SASRGRNTGELF
.	TRBV7-3	TRBJ2-5	ASSRDRQETQY
TRBD2	TRBV29-1	TRBJ2-7	SVDTSGADYEQY
.	TRBV7-2	TRBJ2-5	ASSAITAGQETQY
TRBD1	TRBV24-1	TRBJ1-5	ATSDRDRGLNQPQH
.	TRBV5-6	TRBJ2-1	ASSFGDTYNEQF
TRBD1	TRBV5-1	TRBJ1-5	ASSLGGQGNQPQH
.	TRBV5-1	TRBJ2-5	ASSIQGIQETQY
.	TRBV7-2	TRBJ2-2	ASGLQGRDTGELF
TRBD1	TRBV10-3	TRBJ1-2	AITSKDRGDYGYT
.	TRBV15	TRBJ1-1	ATSRSLGGPGNTEAF
.	TRBV29-1	TRBJ2-7	SVERLEEQY